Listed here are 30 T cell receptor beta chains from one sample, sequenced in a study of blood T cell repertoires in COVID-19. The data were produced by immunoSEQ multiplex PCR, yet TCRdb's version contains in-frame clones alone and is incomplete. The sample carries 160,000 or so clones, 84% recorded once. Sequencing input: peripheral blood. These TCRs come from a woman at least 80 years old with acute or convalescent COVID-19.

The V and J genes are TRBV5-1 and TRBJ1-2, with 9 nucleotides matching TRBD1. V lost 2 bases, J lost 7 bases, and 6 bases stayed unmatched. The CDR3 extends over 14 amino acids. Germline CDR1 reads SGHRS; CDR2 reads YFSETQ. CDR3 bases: TGCGCCAGCAGCTTAATGGGACAGGGATTTGGCTACACCTTC. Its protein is CASSLMGQGFGYTF.

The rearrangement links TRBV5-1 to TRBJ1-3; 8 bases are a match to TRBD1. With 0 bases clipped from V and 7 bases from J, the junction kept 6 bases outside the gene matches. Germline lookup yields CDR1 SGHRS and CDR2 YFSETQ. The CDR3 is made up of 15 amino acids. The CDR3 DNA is TGCGCCAGCAGCTTGGGAAATACAGGGGGGAACACCATATATTTT. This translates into CASSLGNTGGNTIYF.

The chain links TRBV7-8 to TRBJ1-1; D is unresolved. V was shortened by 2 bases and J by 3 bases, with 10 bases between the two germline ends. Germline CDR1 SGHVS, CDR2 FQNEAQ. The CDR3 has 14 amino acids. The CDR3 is CASSLWQVDTEAFF. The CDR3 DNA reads TGTGCCAGCAGCTTATGGCAAGTTGACACTGAAGCTTTCTTT.

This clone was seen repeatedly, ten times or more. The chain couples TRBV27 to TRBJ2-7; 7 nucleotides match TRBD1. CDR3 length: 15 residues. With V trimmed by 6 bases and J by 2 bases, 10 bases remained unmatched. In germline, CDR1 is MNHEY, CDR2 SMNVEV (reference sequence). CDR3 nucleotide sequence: TGTGCCAGCAGGACCACGGGACAGAGGACCTACGAGCAGTACTTC. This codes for CASRTTGQRTYEQYF.

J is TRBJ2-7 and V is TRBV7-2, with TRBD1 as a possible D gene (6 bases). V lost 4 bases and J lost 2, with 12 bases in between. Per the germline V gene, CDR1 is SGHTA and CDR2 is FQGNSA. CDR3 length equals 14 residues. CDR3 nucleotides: TGTGCCAGCAGCTCGGAGACAGGACCCTACGAGCAGTACTTC. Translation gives CASSSETGPYEQYF. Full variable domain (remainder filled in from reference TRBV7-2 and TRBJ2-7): GAGVSQSPSNKVTEKGKDVELRCDPISGHTALYWYRQSLGQGLEFLIYFQGNSAPDKSGLPSDRFSAERTGGSVSTLTIQRTQQEDSAVYLCASSSETGPYEQYFGPGTRLTVT.

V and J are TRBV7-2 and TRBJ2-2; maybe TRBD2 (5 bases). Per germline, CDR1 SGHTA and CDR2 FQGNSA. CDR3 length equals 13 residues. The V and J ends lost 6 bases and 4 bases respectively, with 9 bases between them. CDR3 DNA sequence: TGTGCCAGCAGTCGGAGGACCACCGGGGAGCTGTTTTTT. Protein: CASSRRTTGELFF. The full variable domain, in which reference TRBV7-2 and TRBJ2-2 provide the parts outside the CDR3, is GAGVSQSPSNKVTEKGKDVELRCDPISGHTALYWYRQSLGQGLEFLIYFQGNSAPDKSGLPSDRFSAERTGGSVSTLTIQRTQQEDSAVYLCASSRRTTGELFFGEGSRLTVL.

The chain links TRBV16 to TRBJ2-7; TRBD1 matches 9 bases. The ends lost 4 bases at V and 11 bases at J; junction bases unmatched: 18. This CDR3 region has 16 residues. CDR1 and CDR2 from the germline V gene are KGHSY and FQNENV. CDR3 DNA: TGTGCCAGCAGCCTCAACGGATGGGACAGGGCGGCGGGGAAGTACTTC. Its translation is CASSLNGWDRAAGKYF.

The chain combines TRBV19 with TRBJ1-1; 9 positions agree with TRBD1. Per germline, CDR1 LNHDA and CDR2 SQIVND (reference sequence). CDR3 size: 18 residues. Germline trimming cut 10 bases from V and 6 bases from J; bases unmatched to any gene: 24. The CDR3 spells CATAGTGRRWKVTAEAFF. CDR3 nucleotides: TGTGCCACCGCCGGGACAGGGCGCCGATGGAAGGTAACCGCTGAAGCTTTCTTT.

The CDR3 protein is CASSKPDSREFF. In nucleotides, the CDR3 is TGTGCCAGCAGCAAACCCGACAGCCGCGAGTTCTTC. The chain combines TRBV5-6 with TRBJ2-1, with D perhaps TRBD1 (5 bases). Germline assignment: CDR1 SGHDT and CDR2 YYEEEE. V shed 4 bases and J shed 14 bases, with 16 bases lying between them. The CDR3 is 12 residues long.

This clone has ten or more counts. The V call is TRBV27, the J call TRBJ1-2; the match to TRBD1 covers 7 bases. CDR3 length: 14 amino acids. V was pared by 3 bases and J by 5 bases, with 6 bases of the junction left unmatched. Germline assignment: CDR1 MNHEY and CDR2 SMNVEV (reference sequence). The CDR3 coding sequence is TGTGCCAGCAGTTTTAACGACAGGGTGTATGGCTACACCTTC. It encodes CASSFNDRVYGYTF.

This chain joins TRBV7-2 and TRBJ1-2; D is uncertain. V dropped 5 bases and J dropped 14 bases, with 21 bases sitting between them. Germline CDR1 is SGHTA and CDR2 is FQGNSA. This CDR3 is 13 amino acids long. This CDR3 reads CASSPRRRPLETF. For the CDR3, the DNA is TGTGCCAGCAGCCCCCGGAGAAGACCCCTTGAAACCTTC. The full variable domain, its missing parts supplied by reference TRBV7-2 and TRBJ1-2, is GAGVSQSPSNKVTEKGKDVELRCDPISGHTALYWYRQSLGQGLEFLIYFQGNSAPDKSGLPSDRFSAERTGGSVSTLTIQRTQQEDSAVYLCASSPRRRPLETFGSGTRLTVV.

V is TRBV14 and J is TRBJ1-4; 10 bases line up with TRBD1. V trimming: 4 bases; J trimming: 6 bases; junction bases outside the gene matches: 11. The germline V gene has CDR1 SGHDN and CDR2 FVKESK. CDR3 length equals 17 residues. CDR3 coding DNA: TGTGCCAGCAGCCCAGGGACAGGGGCCGGCGTCTATGAAAAACTGTTTTTT. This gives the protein CASSPGTGAGVYEKLFF.

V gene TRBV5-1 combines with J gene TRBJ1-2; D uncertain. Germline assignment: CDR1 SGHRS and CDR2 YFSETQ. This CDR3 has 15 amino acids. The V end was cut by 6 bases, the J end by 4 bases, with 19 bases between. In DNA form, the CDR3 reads TGCGCCAGCACCCCAGGAGGGCCAGTCAGCTATGGCTACACCTTC. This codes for CASTPGGPVSYGYTF.

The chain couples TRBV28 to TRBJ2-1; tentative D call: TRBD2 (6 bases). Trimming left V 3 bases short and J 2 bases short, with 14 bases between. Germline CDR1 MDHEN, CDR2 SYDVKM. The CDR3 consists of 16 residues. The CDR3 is CASSFLGGVTYNEQFF. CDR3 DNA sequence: TGTGCCAGCAGTTTTTTGGGGGGAGTAACCTACAATGAGCAGTTCTTC.

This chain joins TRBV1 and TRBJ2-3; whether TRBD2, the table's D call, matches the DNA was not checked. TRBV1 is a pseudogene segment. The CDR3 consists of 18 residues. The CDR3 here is CTSSQSFSGGPSTDTQYF. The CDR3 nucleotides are TGCACCAGCAGCCAATCTTTTAGCGGGGGCCCTAGCACAGATACGCAGTATTTT.

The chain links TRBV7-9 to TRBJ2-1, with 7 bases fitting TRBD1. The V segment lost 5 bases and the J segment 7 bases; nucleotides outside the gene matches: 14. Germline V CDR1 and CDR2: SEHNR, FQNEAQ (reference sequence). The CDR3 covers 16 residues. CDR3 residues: CASSTRTGSYRNEQFF. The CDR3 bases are TGTGCCAGCAGCACCCGGACAGGATCATATAGGAATGAGCAGTTCTTC.

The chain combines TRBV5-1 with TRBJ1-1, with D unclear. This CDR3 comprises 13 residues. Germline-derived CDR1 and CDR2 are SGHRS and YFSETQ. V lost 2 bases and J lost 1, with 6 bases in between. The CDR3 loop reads CASSFKANTEAFF. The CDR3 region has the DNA TGCGCCAGCAGCTTCAAAGCGAACACTGAAGCTTTCTTT.

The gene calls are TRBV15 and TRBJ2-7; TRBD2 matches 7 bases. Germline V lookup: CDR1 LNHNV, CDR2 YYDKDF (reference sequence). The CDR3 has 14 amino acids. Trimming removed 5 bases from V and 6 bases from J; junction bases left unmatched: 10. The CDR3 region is CATSRRTRGGEQYF. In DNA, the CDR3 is TGTGCCACCAGCCGTAGGACTAGGGGCGGCGAGCAGTACTTC.

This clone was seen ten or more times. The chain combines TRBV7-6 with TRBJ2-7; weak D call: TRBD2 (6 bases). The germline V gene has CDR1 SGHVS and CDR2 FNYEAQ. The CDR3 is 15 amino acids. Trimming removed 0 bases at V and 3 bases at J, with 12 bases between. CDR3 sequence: CASSLAEGKGYEQYF. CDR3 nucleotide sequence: TGTGCCAGCAGCTTAGCGGAGGGGAAGGGCTACGAGCAGTACTTC.

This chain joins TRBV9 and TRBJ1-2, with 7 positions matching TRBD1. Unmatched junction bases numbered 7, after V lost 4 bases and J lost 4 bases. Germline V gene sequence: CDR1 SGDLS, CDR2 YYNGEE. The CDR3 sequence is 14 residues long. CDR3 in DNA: TGTGCCAGCAGCCCAGACAGGGTACCCTATGGCTACACCTTC. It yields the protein CASSPDRVPYGYTF.

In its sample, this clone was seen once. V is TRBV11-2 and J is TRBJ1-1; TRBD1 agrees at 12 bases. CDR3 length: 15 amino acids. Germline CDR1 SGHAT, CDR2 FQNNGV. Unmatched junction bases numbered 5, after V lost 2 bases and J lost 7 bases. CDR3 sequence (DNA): TGTGCCAGCAGCTTAACCGGGACAGGGGGCTTTGAAGCTTTCTTT. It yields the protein CASSLTGTGGFEAFF.

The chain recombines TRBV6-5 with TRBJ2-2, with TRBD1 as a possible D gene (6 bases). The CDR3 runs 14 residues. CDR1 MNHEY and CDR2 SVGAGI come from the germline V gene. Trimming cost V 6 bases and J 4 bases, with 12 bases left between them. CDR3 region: CASRVSGVTGELFF. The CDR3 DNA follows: TGTGCCAGCAGAGTGTCAGGGGTCACCGGGGAGCTGTTTTTT.

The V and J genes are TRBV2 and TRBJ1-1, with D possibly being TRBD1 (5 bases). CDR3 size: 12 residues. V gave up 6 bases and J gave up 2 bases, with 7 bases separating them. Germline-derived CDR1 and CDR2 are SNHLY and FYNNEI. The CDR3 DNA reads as TGTGCCAGCAGGGACACTAACACTGAAGCTTTCTTT. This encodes CASRDTNTEAFF. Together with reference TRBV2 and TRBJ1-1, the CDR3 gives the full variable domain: EPEVTQTPSHQVTQMGQEVILRCVPISNHLYFYWYRQILGQKVEFLVSFYNNEISEKSEIFDDQFSVERPDGSNFTLKIRSTKLEDSAMYFCASRDTNTEAFFGQGTRLTVV.

As DNA, the CDR3 is TGTGCCAGTACTTTCCGGGGTGGGAACACTGAAGCTTTCTTT. It specifies CASTFRGGNTEAFF. This chain links TRBV19 with TRBJ1-1; D is uncertain. V was trimmed by 7 bases and J by 1 base, leaving 13 bases between them. The CDR3 extends over 14 amino acids. Germline V gene data show CDR1 as LNHDA and CDR2 as SQIVND (reference sequence).

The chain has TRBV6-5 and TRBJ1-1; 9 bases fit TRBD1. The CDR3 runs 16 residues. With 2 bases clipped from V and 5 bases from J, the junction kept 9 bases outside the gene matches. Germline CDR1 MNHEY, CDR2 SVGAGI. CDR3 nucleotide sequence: TGTGCCAGCAGTTACCCCACAGGGGGCGTTGGGACTGAAGCTTTCTTT. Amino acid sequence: CASSYPTGGVGTEAFF.

CDR3 nucleotide sequence: TGTGCCACCAGTGACACAAGACAGGGGCCCTACGAGCAGTACTTC. Residues: CATSDTRQGPYEQYF. V gene TRBV24-1 combines with J gene TRBJ2-7, with TRBD1 matching over 8 bases. Germline CDR1 and CDR2: KGHDR and SFDVKD. The CDR3 spans 15 residues. J gave up 2 bases and V 4 bases, and 6 bases lay outside the gene matches.

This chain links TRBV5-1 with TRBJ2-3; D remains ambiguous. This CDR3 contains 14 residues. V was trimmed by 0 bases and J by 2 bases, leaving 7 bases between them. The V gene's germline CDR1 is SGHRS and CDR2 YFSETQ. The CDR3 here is CASSLGDFTDTQYF. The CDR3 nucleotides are TGCGCCAGCAGCTTGGGAGATTTCACAGATACGCAGTATTTT.

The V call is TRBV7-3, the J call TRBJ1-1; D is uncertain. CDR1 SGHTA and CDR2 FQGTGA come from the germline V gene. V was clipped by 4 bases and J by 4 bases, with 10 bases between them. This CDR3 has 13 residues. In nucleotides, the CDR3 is TGTGCCAGCAGCTCCGGTGGGCGCACTGAAGCTTTCTTT. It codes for CASSSGGRTEAFF.

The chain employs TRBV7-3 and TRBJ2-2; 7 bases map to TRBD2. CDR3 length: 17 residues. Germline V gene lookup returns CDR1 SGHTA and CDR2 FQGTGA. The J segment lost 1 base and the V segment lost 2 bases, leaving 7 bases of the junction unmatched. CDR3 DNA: TGTGCCAGCAGCTTAGAGCACGGCGGGAGGAACACCGGGGAGCTGTTTTTT. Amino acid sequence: CASSLEHGGRNTGELFF.

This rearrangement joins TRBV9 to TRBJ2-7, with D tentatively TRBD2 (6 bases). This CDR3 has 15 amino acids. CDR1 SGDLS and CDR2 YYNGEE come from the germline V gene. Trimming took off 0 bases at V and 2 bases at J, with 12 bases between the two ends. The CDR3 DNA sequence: TGTGCCAGCAGCGTAGCGGCTAGCGCTACCTACGAGCAGTACTTC. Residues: CASSVAASATYEQYF.